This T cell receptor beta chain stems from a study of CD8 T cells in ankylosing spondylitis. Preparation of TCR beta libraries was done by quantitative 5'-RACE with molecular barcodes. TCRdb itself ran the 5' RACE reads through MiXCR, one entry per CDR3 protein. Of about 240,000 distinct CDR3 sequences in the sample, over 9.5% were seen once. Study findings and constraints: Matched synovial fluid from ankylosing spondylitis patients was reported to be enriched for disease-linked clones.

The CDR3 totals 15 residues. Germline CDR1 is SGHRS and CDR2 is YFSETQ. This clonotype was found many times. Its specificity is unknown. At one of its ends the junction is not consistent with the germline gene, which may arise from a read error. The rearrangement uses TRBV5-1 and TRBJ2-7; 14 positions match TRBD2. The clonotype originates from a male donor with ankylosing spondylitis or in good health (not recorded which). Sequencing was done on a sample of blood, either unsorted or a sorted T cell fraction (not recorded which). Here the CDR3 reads CASSLGLAGAYEQYF. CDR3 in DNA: TGTGCCAGCAGTCTGGGACTAGCGGGGGCCTACGAGCAGTACTTC.